This T cell receptor (beta chain) came from a study of blood T cell repertoires in COVID-19 (dated by TCRdb to about 2020). In the study overall: Samples from collaborators originated in the United States, Italy and Spain and spanned both the acute and convalescent phases of COVID-19. The sample metadata nearly always contained a de-identified subject ID, COVID-19 status, age in years and sex. Where available, HLA class I and class II types were taken from metadata supplied by the sample provider and were not determined by assay-based typing. Samples came from the ongoing ImmuneRACE study (first 160 participants) plus 1,254 subjects from 6 global collaborators. Deeply sampled blood TCRbeta repertoires from subjects exposed to, actively infected with, or recovered from COVID-19 were included in the dataset. The repertoires were made available in a free public database intended to serve as a resource for research on the immune response to SARS-CoV-2. The material from the prospective study consisted of cDNA or gDNA derived from T cells, B-cell-depleted T cells, or PBMCs. Study-level results and caveats: How much clinical and demographic metadata was included differed by source and by participant, and the metadata was provided uncurated.

TCRbeta CDR3 regions were amplified from genomic DNA by means of the immunoSEQ Assay, a bias-controlled multiplex PCR. The paper's processing steps were these. Within the assay, amplification of reference gene primers was used to estimate how many nucleated cells each sample contained. To quantify the absolute abundance of each unique TCRbeta CDR3 rearrangement, sequence reads were collapsed and filtered. For each sample, productive Simpson clonality was calculated as the square root of Simpson's diversity index over productive rearrangements. In TCRdb, the immuneACCESS table is reduced to in-frame sequences with V and J assigned. These tables do not hold every clone; where another copy was compared, an unresolved V gene accounts for under half, and the others remain unexplained. From that table come the V and J calls and clone size; the DNA was used to work out D and trimming. The table for this sample lists 250,000 to 300,000 clones; approximately 91% of them were counted only once. The leading ten clones occupy approximately 1.2% of the sample.

With regard to this clone: The clone's antigen remains unknown. Base qualities are missing; no much larger clone stands one base away.

Participants in the prospective study were enrolled through a virtual design, were aged roughly 18 to 100 years, and lived in 20 to 30 United States geographic areas. To assign participants to cohorts, the prospective study relied on clinical history that participants themselves reported in a screening survey and a study questionnaire. In the prospective study, mobile phlebotomists collected whole blood, serum and a nasopharyngeal or oropharyngeal swab from each participant. Additional blood draws and questionnaires over an approximately two-month period could optionally be provided by prospective study participants. Before DNA extraction, blood samples from the prospective study were shipped at room temperature or frozen. Inclusive of the bounding cysteine and phenylalanine, the CDR3 is 14 residues long. The entry retains the CDR3 DNA only, 42 bases that are in frame from base 1. Trimming removed 5 bases from V and 4 bases from J; the gene matches leave 8 bases unexplained. Per the germline V gene (reference sequence), GTSNPN is the CDR1 and SVGIG is the CDR2.

The V and J genes are TRBV30 and TRBJ2-5, with 9 middle bases fitting TRBD1. The sequence derives from a human donor in a cohort exposed to, infected with or recovered from COVID-19 (not recorded which). The donor label of this sample is uncertain. The specimen was PBMCs or T cells enriched from blood (not recorded which). For the CDR3, the sequence is CAWYGGTGSETQYF. The nucleotides are TGTGCCTGGTATGGTGGGACAGGGTCAGAGACCCAGTACTTC.